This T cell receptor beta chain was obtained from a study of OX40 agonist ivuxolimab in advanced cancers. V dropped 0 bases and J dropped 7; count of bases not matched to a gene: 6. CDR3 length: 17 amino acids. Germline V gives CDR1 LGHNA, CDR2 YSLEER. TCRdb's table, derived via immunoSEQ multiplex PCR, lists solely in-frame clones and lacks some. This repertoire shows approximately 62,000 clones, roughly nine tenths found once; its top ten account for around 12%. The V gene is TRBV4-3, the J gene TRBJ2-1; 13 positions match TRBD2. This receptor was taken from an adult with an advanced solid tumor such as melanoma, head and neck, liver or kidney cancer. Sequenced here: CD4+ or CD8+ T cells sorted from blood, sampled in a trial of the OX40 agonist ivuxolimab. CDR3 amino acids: CASSQDYGLAGVNEQFF. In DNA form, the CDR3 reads TGCGCCAGCAGCCAAGATTATGGACTAGCGGGAGTTAATGAGCAGTTCTTC.